Below, 18 T cell receptor beta chains from the same sample are listed, as sequenced in a study of T cell changes during pregnancy in multiple sclerosis. The table came from immunoSEQ multiplex PCR; TCRdb's copy has only in-frame clones and leaves some out. The sample has 77,000 or so clones, just over 90% seen once. This specimen consisted of peripheral blood, obtained in the second trimester of pregnancy. Source of these receptors: a female donor in good health, enrolled as a control in a pregnancy study.

The rearrangement uses TRBV5-6 and TRBJ2-2; 12 bases line up with TRBD1. This CDR3 has 16 residues. Trimming cost V 4 bases and J 5 bases; bases outside gene matches: 6. CDR1 SGHDT and CDR2 YYEEEE come from the germline V gene. For the CDR3, the DNA is TGTGCCAGCAGCCGGGACAGGGGGCGAGGAACCGGGGAGCTGTTTTTT. Its translation: CASSRDRGRGTGELFF.

In this sample, this clone turned up once. The chain has TRBV7-2 and TRBJ1-2; D is unclear. Trimming pared 5 bases from V and 4 bases from J, leaving 11 bases between. There are 13 residues in the CDR3. Germline V lookup: CDR1 SGHTA, CDR2 FQGNSA. The chain's CDR3 is CASSQDRIYGYTF. As DNA, the CDR3 is TGTGCCAGCAGCCAGGATAGAATCTATGGCTACACCTTC.

The V and J genes are TRBV9 and TRBJ1-6; TRBD1 matches 7 bases. Trimming at V came to 3 bases and at J to 8 bases, leaving 11 bases not matched to a gene. CDR1 and CDR2 from the germline V gene are SGDLS and YYNGEE. CDR3 length equals 16 residues. The CDR3, as DNA: TGTGCCAGCAGCGGAGGGAGAGGGGACAGAGATTCACCCCTCCACTTT. As protein: CASSGGRGDRDSPLHF.

The chain uses TRBV5-5 and TRBJ1-1, with D possibly TRBD1 on 5 matching bases. Deletions cut 1 base from V and 5 bases from J, with 30 bases between. The CDR3 contains 20 residues. Germline assignment: CDR1 SGHKS and CDR2 YYEKEE (reference sequence). The CDR3 sequence is CASSLSGKIREVILGTEAFF. The CDR3 bases are TGTGCCAGCAGCTTGTCGGGAAAAATCAGGGAGGTCATATTAGGGACTGAAGCTTTCTTT.

The chain has TRBV16 and TRBJ1-2; possibly TRBD1 for D (5 bases). Germline-derived CDR1 and CDR2 are KGHSY and FQNENV. The V gene lost 0 bases and the J gene lost 6 bases, with 11 bases spanning the gap. The CDR3 consists of 14 residues. CDR3 sequence: CASSQSSQGDGYTF. The CDR3 nucleotides are TGTGCCAGCAGCCAATCTAGCCAGGGTGATGGCTACACCTTC. Complete variable domain (other parts from reference TRBV16 and TRBJ1-2): GEEVAQTPKHLVRGEGQKAKLYCAPIKGHSYVFWYQQVLKNEFKFLISFQNENVFDETGMPKERFSAKCLPNSPCSLEIQATKLEDSAVYFCASSQSSQGDGYTFGSGTRLTVV.

The rearrangement uses TRBV25-1 and TRBJ1-3; tentatively, D is TRBD1 (6 bases). The CDR3 runs 15 residues. V lost 2 bases to trimming and J lost 1 base, with 9 bases between them. CDR1 MGHDK and CDR2 SYGVNS come from the germline V gene. The CDR3 DNA is TGTGCCAGCAGTGAAATACAGGGTTCTGGAAACACCATATATTTT. Encoded protein: CASSEIQGSGNTIYF.

In its sample, this clone was seen once. The chain has TRBV4-3 and TRBJ2-3, with TRBD1 identical over 9 bases. Germline V gene sequence: CDR1 LGHNA, CDR2 YSLEER. CDR3 length: 16 amino acids. The J segment lost 5 bases and the V segment lost 2 bases, leaving 8 bases of the junction unmatched. CDR3: CASSQLTGGYRDTQYF. In DNA, the CDR3 is TGCGCCAGCAGCCAACTGACAGGGGGTTATAGAGATACGCAGTATTTT.

The chain is built from TRBV11-2 and TRBJ2-3, with D perhaps TRBD1 (5 bases). Germline CDR1 SGHAT, CDR2 FQNNGV. The CDR3 runs 15 residues. Trimming took 2 bases from V and 2 from J, leaving 11 bases between them. CDR3 sequence: CASSLNAGNTDTQYF. The CDR3 DNA sequence: TGTGCCAGCAGCTTAAACGCAGGGAACACAGATACGCAGTATTTT.

This clone appeared once. The rearrangement links TRBV27 to TRBJ1-1; 10 bases line up with TRBD1. The CDR3 consists of 14 residues. With 6 bases clipped from V and 4 bases from J, the junction kept 5 bases outside the gene matches. Germline V gives CDR1 MNHEY, CDR2 SMNVEV (reference sequence). This chain's CDR3 is CASRLTGGFTEAFF. The CDR3 DNA reads TGTGCCAGCAGATTGACAGGGGGCTTCACTGAAGCTTTCTTT.

The chain has TRBV2 and TRBJ2-2; the D gene is possibly TRBD1 (6 bases). V shed 8 bases and J shed 1 base, with 11 bases lying between them. CDR1 and CDR2 (germline): SNHLY, FYNNEI. The CDR3 spans 14 residues. CDR3 DNA: TGTGCCAGCGTAGGGACAATGAACACCGGGGAGCTGTTTTTT. As protein: CASVGTMNTGELFF.

V usage is TRBV10-3 and J usage is TRBJ2-3, with 13 bases fitting TRBD2. CDR1 and CDR2 (germline): ENHRY, SYGVKD. V dropped 6 bases and J dropped 2; count of bases not matched to a gene: 2. This CDR3 is built from 15 residues. CDR3 in amino acids: CAIRGTSGATDTQYF. The CDR3 coding sequence is TGTGCCATCAGGGGGACTAGCGGGGCCACAGATACGCAGTATTTT.

This chain uses TRBV6-6 with TRBJ1-1; 7 positions agree with TRBD1. The V segment lost 5 bases and the J segment 6 bases; nucleotides outside the gene matches: 6. The CDR3 consists of 13 residues. Germline loops: CDR1 MNHNY, CDR2 SVGAGI (reference sequence). CDR3 sequence reads: CASSPVGQAEAFF. CDR3 sequence (DNA): TGTGCCAGCAGTCCCGTCGGACAGGCTGAAGCTTTCTTT.

The genes are TRBV19 and TRBJ1-5; no clear D. Germline V gives CDR1 LNHDA, CDR2 SQIVND (reference sequence). The CDR3 covers 14 residues. The V gene lost 5 bases and the J gene lost 4 bases, with 12 bases spanning the gap. The CDR3 nucleotides are TGTGCCAGTAGTCCAGGTAACAGTAATCAGCCCCAGCATTTT. Amino acid sequence: CASSPGNSNQPQHF.

This chain joins TRBV7-2 and TRBJ2-3; D uncertain. The CDR3 consists of 12 residues. Germline CDR1 and CDR2: SGHTA and FQGNSA. The V and J ends lost 4 bases and 4 bases respectively, with 6 bases between them. CDR3 sequence reads: CASSSVADTQYF. CDR3 nucleotides: TGTGCCAGCAGCTCAGTTGCAGATACGCAGTATTTT.

This clone was seen just once. This rearrangement joins TRBV19 to TRBJ2-1; unclear D gene. The CDR3 runs 13 residues. V lost 3 bases and J lost 8, with 11 bases in between. Germline V lookup: CDR1 LNHDA, CDR2 SQIVND (reference sequence). The CDR3 is CASSILPSDEQFF. DNA for the CDR3: TGTGCCAGTAGTATCCTTCCATCGGATGAGCAGTTCTTC.

The rearrangement links TRBV7-3 to TRBJ2-2, with D tentatively TRBD1 (7 bases). The CDR3 covers 16 residues. V was pared by 5 bases and J by 4 bases, with 17 bases between. Germline loops: CDR1 SGHTA, CDR2 FQGTGA. CDR3 in DNA: TGTGCCAGCAGCGGAAAAAGACAGGGAGGCACCGGGGAGCTGTTTTTT. Protein product: CASSGKRQGGTGELFF.

J is TRBJ2-3 and V is TRBV18; 9 bases align to TRBD2. The CDR3 totals 17 residues. The germline V gene has CDR1 KGHSH and CDR2 LQKENI. V was clipped by 1 base and J by 3 bases; unmatched bases: 8. CDR3 region: CASSPLRTSARTDTQYF. CDR3 coding DNA: TGTGCCAGCTCACCACTCAGGACTAGCGCTCGTACAGATACGCAGTATTTT.

This rearrangement joins TRBV4-3 to TRBJ1-4; 10 nucleotides match TRBD1. CDR1 and CDR2 (germline): LGHNA, YSLEER. The V and J ends lost 1 base and 3 bases, in that order; junction bases with no gene match: 8. The CDR3 is 18 residues long. CDR3 amino acids: CASSQGVTGGDANEKLFF. In DNA form, the CDR3 reads TGCGCCAGCAGCCAAGGTGTGACAGGGGGCGATGCTAATGAAAAACTGTTTTTT.